Listed below are T cell receptor beta chains from one sample, sequenced in a study of blood T cell repertoires in COVID-19. TCRdb keeps only in-frame clones here, not all; method: immunoSEQ multiplex PCR. The sample contains fewer than 350,000 clones, roughly 88% of which appear only once. Sequencing input: peripheral blood. Receptor source: a man aged 18 to 30 with active or convalescent COVID-19. Each CDR3 is given with its conserved first and last residue. The D gene is left open where the match is weak. Clone size is shown for a subset of rows, as once, few, many or a class of expanded clone.

clone_size	v_call	d_call	j_call	cdr3_aa	cdr3_nt
NA	TRBV12-3/TRBV12-4	NA	TRBJ1-1	CASIAGGTEAFF	TGTGCCAGCATTGCGGGGGGGACTGAAGCTTTCTTT
NA	TRBV24-1	NA	TRBJ1-2	CAAHAGDNAHGYTF	TGTGCCGCCCACGCCGGGGACAACGCCCATGGCTACACCTTC
NA	TRBV5-6	NA	TRBJ2-1	CASSLAAGSDYNEQFF	TGTGCCAGCAGCTTGGCAGCAGGGTCAGATTACAATGAGCAGTTCTTC
once	TRBV7-3	NA	TRBJ2-3	CASSLLGGDTDTQYF	TGTGCCAGCAGCTTATTGGGCGGGGACACAGATACGCAGTATTTT
NA	TRBV4-1	NA	TRBJ1-1	CASSPREGIPNTEAFF	TGCGCCAGCAGCCCCCGTGAGGGAATCCCGAACACTGAAGCTTTCTTT
NA	TRBV7-2	TRBD2	TRBJ2-3	CASSLGGLGTDTQYF	TGTGCCAGCAGCTTAGGGGGACTAGGAACAGATACGCAGTATTTT
NA	TRBV13	NA	TRBJ1-1	CASSLGLNTEAFF	TGTGCCAGCAGCTTGGGCCTGAACACTGAAGCTTTCTTT
NA	TRBV4-3	TRBD1	TRBJ1-4	CASSQEETGGSEKLFF	TGCGCCAGCAGCCAAGAAGAAACAGGGGGGAGTGAAAAACTGTTTTTT
NA	TRBV10-3	TRBD2	TRBJ2-3	CAISESVFAGGHTQYF	TGTGCCATCAGTGAGTCCGTCTTTGCGGGGGGCCATACGCAGTATTTT
NA	TRBV2	NA	TRBJ2-5	CASTRSQGQETQYF	TGTGCCAGCACCCGGAGTCAGGGCCAAGAGACCCAGTACTTC
NA	TRBV7-9	NA	TRBJ2-1	CASSSGHNEQFF	TGTGCCAGCAGCTCGGGTCACAATGAGCAGTTCTTC
NA	TRBV2	TRBD1	TRBJ2-3	CASNEGQARADTQYF	TGTGCCAGCAACGAAGGACAGGCCCGGGCAGATACGCAGTATTTT
NA	TRBV15	NA	TRBJ1-6	CATRSRGNSPLHF	TGTGCCACCCGCAGTAGAGGGAATTCACCCCTCCACTTT
NA	TRBV11-2	NA	TRBJ2-7	CASSFGDSSSYEQYF	TGTGCCAGCAGCTTTGGGGACTCATCCTCCTACGAGCAGTACTTC
NA	TRBV18	TRBD2	TRBJ2-1	CASSVTSGGGDYNEQFF	TGTGCCAGCTCAGTGACTAGCGGGGGTGGTGATTACAATGAGCAGTTCTTC
NA	TRBV24-1	NA	TRBJ2-2	CATSDHRDSGELFF	TGTGCCACCAGTGATCACAGGGATTCCGGGGAGCTGTTTTTT
NA	TRBV6-5	TRBD1	TRBJ1-5	CASRRDSTGQPQHF	TGTGCCAGCAGGAGGGACAGTACGGGTCAGCCCCAGCATTTT
NA	TRBV6-5	TRBD1	TRBJ2-7	CASSYLGTGIYEQYF	TGTGCCAGCAGTTACTTAGGGACAGGGATTTACGAGCAGTACTTC
NA	TRBV3-1/TRBV3-2	NA	TRBJ1-1	CASSHMNTEAFF	TGTGCCAGCAGCCACATGAACACTGAAGCTTTCTTT
NA	TRBV4-1	NA	TRBJ1-2	CASSQDGAGYGYTF	TGCGCCAGCAGCCAAGACGGCGCGGGCTATGGCTACACCTTC
once	TRBV13	TRBD1	TRBJ1-4	CASSPRGRTPNEKLFF	TGTGCCAGCAGCCCCAGGGGGCGGACGCCTAATGAAAAACTGTTTTTT
NA	TRBV12-3/TRBV12-4	NA	TRBJ2-7	CASSFTGTNEQYF	TGTGCCAGCAGTTTTACAGGTACCAACGAGCAGTACTTC
NA	TRBV18	TRBD1	TRBJ1-2	CASSPQTGGPYGYTF	TGTGCCAGCTCACCCCAAACAGGGGGCCCATATGGCTACACCTTC
NA	TRBV12-3/TRBV12-4	NA	TRBJ2-5	CASAEAVETQYF	TGTGCCAGTGCGGAGGCCGTTGAGACCCAGTACTTC
NA	TRBV6-5	NA	TRBJ1-3	CASSYSMGGAGNTIYF	TGTGCCAGCAGTTACTCGATGGGGGGGGCTGGAAACACCATATATTTT
NA	TRBV12-5	NA	TRBJ1-4	CASGTATGATNEKLFF	TGTGCTAGTGGTACCGCCACAGGAGCAACTAATGAAAAACTGTTTTTT
NA	TRBV19	TRBD2	TRBJ2-2	CASSTTGLAGGTAGELFF	TGTGCCAGTAGTACGACGGGACTAGCGGGGGGGACAGCCGGGGAGCTGTTTTTT
NA	TRBV2	NA	TRBJ1-2	CASSESGRGYGYTF	TGTGCCAGCAGTGAATCCGGCAGGGGCTATGGCTACACCTTC
NA	TRBV4-1	TRBD1	TRBJ2-2	CASSHPGTGDPGELFF	TGCGCCAGCAGCCACCCCGGGACAGGGGACCCCGGGGAGCTGTTTTTT
NA	TRBV2	NA	TRBJ2-7	CASSEAVGTSYEQYF	TGTGCCAGCAGTGAAGCGGTGGGGACATCCTACGAGCAGTACTTC
few	TRBV9	NA	TRBJ1-4	CASSVGGGMGKLFF	TGTGCCAGCAGCGTAGGGGGAGGGATGGGAAAACTGTTTTTT
NA	TRBV6-4	NA	TRBJ2-1	CASSDSGEGDVNEQFF	TGTGCCAGCAGTGACTCAGGAGAGGGGGACGTCAATGAGCAGTTCTTC